This T cell receptor beta chain emerged from a study of T cells after yellow fever vaccination. A word on this clonotype: Antigen: not known.

In making TCR cDNA, 5'RACE template switching added a universal primer site and UMIs to it. TCRdb used MiXCR to reprocess the 5' RACE reads, holding one entry per CDR3 protein. The data show about 550,000 distinct CDR3 sequences, with roughly 21% seen just once and roughly an eighth held by the top ten. CDR1 and CDR2 (germline): SEHNR, FQNEAQ (reference sequence). CDR3 length: 17 amino acids. Trimming removed 5 bases from V and 15 bases from J; junction bases left unmatched: 16. Findings and limits, study-wide: Clones from primary vaccination mostly reappeared after the booster (about 97% CD4, roughly 87% CD8). Contaminating bulk clonotypes could be abundant in FACS-sorted repertoires.

This clonotype was sampled from a man in his thirties or forties who received the YFV17D yellow fever vaccine. The chain links TRBV7-9 to TRBJ2-1; 16 positions match TRBD2. The material sequenced was PBMCs, taken 15 days after the yellow fever booster vaccination. CDR3 nucleotide sequence: TGTGCCAGCAGCCAATTAGGGGGGACTAGCGGGAGGGCCTACCCGTTCTTC. Its translation: CASSQLGGTSGRAYPFF. The whole variable domain, remainder taken from reference TRBV7-9 and TRBJ2-1, is DTGVSQNPRHKITKRGQNVTFRCDPISEHNRLYWYRQTLGQGPEFLTYFQNEAQLEKSRLLSDRFSAERPKGSFSTLEIQRTEQGDSAMYLCASSQLGGTSGRAYPFFGPGTRLTVL.